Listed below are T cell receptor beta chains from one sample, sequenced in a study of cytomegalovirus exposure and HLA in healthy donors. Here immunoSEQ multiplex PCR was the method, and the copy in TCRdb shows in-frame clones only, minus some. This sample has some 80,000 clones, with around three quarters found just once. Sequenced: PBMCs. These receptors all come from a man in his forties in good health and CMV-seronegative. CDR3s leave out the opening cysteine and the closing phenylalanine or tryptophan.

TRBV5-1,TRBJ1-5,ASSLTGDTTQPQH
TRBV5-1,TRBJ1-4,ASSLDGGFVGTNEKLF
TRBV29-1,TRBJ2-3,SVPVPGRGTDTQY
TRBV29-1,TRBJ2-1,SVLSLPRYNEQF
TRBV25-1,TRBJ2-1,ASSDPSGDNEQF
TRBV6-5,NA,ASSYSSGDEQY
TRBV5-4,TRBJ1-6,ASSAQDSNNSPLH
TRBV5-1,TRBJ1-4,ASSLDTEDEKLF
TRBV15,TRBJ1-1,ATSREGTGASWNTEAF
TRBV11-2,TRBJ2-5,ASSLGSRGPETQY
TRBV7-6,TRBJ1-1,ASSPGTASKNTEAF
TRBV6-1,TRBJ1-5,ASSWDRNQPQH
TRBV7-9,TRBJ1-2,ASSRTGSYGYT
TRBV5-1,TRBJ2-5,ASSLSGGQETQY
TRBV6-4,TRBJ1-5,ASSDWTGEAQPQH
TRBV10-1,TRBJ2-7,ASSETGGAVPEQY
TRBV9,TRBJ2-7,ASSPRRRDYEQY
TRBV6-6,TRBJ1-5,ASCLFQGGNQPQH
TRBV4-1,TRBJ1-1,ASSQDSKSPGNTEAF
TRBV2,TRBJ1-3,AGGGSTVDTIYFGSTVDTIY
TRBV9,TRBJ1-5,ASSSLGAYSNQPQH
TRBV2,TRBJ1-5,ASLTLPGQPQH
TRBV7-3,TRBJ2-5,ASSLIYSEETQY
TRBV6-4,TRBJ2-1,ASSEAAGTYNEQF